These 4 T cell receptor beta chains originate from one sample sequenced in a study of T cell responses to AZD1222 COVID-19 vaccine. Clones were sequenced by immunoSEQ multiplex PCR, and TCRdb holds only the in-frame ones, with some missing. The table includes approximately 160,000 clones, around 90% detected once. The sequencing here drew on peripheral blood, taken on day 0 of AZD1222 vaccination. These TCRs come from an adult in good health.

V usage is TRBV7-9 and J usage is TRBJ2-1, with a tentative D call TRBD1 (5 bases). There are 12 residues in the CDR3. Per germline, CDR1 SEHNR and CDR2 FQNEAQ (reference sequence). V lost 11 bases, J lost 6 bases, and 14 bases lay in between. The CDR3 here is CAVSRQPNEQFF. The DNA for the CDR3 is TGTGCCGTATCGCGACAGCCCAATGAGCAGTTCTTC.

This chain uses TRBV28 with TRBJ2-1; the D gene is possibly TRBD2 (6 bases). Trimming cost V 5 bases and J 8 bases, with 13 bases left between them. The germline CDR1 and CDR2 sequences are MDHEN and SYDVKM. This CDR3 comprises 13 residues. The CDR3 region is CASSQFSGHEQFF. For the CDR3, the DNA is TGTGCCAGCAGTCAGTTTAGCGGCCATGAGCAGTTCTTC.

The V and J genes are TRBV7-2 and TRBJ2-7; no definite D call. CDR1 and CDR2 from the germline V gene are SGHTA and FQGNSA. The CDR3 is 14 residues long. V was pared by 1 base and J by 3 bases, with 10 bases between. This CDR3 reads CASSLGDGYYEQYF. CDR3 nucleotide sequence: TGTGCCAGCAGCTTAGGTGACGGATACTACGAGCAGTACTTC.

Here the CDR3 reads CASSPTSGATYEQYF. DNA of the CDR3: TGTGCCAGTAGCCCAACTAGCGGGGCAACCTACGAGCAGTACTTC. The chain joins TRBV19 to TRBJ2-7; 10 bases line up with TRBD2. The germline V gene encodes CDR1 LNHDA and CDR2 SQIVND (reference sequence). CDR3 size: 15 residues. V was pared by 6 bases and J by 2 bases, with 7 bases of the junction left unmatched.